This TCR beta chain came from a study of cytomegalovirus exposure and HLA in healthy donors. The CDR3 sequence is 14 residues long. Trimming left V 0 bases short and J 5 bases short, with 10 bases between. The germline V gene has CDR1 SGHTA and CDR2 FQGTGA. With 60 Vbeta and 13 Jbeta primers, the PCR was carried out. Assay used: immunoSEQ multiplex PCR; TCRdb lists only in-frame clones, some missing. The table records around 210,000 clones, 70% to 85% of them present only once. This TCR came from a man aged 50 to 59 in good health and CMV-seronegative. Material for sequencing was PBMCs. This chain uses TRBV7-3 with TRBJ2-5; D unclear. The chain's CDR3 is CASSLTAPGETQYF. As DNA, the CDR3 is TGTGCCAGCAGCTTAACGGCCCCCGGGGAGACCCAGTACTTC.